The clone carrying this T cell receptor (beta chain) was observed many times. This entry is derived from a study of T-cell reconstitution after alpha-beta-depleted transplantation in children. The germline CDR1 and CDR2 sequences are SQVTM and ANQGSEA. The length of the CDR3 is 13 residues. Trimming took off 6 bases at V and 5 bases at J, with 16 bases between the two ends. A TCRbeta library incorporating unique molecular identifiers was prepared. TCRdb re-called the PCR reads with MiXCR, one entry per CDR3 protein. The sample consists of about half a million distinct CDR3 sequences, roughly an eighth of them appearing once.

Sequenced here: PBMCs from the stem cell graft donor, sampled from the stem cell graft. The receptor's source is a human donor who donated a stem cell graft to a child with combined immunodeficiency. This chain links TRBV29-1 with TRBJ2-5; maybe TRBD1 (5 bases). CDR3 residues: CSVPIGQSETQYF. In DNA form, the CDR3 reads TGCAGCGTGCCGATAGGACAAAGCGAGACCCAGTACTTC.